This entry lists 27 T cell receptor beta chains sequenced from one sample in a study of blood T cell repertoires in COVID-19 (dated by TCRdb to the early 2020s). The library was generated by the immunoSEQ multiplex PCR assay. TCRdb provides this immuneACCESS table in a form limited to in-frame rearrangements. Some clones are lacking; in checked studies, under half of them reflect an unresolved V gene, and why the rest are absent is not known. A total of hundreds of thousands of clones appear in this sample, roughly 88% of them only once. More than 1.4% of the sample is held by the ten biggest clonotypes. The specimen sequenced was peripheral blood. The receptors were sampled from a woman aged 25 to 39 with active or convalescent COVID-19.

This clone appeared once. CDR3 bases: TGTGCCAGCACCGAACAGGGGCCGAAAAGCTACACCTTC. Translating it yields CASTEQGPKSYTF. The chain joins TRBV2 to TRBJ1-2; TRBD1 aligns across 7 bases. The CDR3 is 13 residues long. The trim removed 7 bases at V and 9 bases at J, leaving 11 bases unmatched. Germline-derived CDR1 and CDR2 are SNHLY and FYNNEI.

The chain couples TRBV18 to TRBJ1-1, with TRBD1 identical over 8 bases. Losses at the gene ends were 2 bases for V and 4 bases for J; bases not matched to a gene: 9. From germline, CDR1 is KGHSH and CDR2 LQKENI. This CDR3 is 16 amino acids long. CDR3 DNA sequence: TGTGCCAGCTCACCAGACAGGGGTATAGGGGGCACTGAAGCTTTCTTT. Translating gives CASSPDRGIGGTEAFF.

V and J are TRBV21-1 and TRBJ1-2; the table's D call of TRBD1 was not tested on the DNA. TRBV21-1 is assigned pseudogene status. The CDR3 is 14 amino acids. In DNA form, the CDR3 reads TGTGCCGGCCAACAGGGGGCGGTGAAGGATGGCTACACCTTC. It specifies CAGQQGAVKDGYTF.

The chain combines TRBV9 with TRBJ1-3, with a weak D call TRBD1 (6 bases). Trimming stripped 3 bases from V and 2 bases from J, with 12 bases between. Germline CDR1 is SGDLS and CDR2 is YYNGEE. The CDR3 runs 15 residues. CDR3 in amino acids: CASSAGVLAGNTIYF. The CDR3 bases are TGTGCCAGCAGCGCAGGGGTTTTAGCTGGAAACACCATATATTTT.

The chain combines TRBV2 with TRBJ1-6; unclear D gene. Per the germline V gene, CDR1 is SNHLY and CDR2 is FYNNEI. The CDR3 loop spans 16 amino acids. V was clipped by 3 bases and J by 10 bases, with 19 bases between them. CDR3 amino acids: CASSEATSGSWSPLHF. In DNA, the CDR3 is TGTGCCAGCAGTGAGGCGACTAGCGGGAGTTGGTCACCCCTCCACTTT.

The rearrangement links TRBV5-1 to TRBJ1-2; D unresolved. Trimming cost V 4 bases and J 3 bases, with 16 bases left between them. The CDR3 has 15 residues. Per the germline V gene, CDR1 is SGHRS and CDR2 is YFSETQ. CDR3 residues: CASSPDVQDYYGYTF. For the CDR3, the DNA is TGCGCCAGCAGCCCGGATGTGCAGGACTACTATGGCTACACCTTC.

The chain recombines TRBV18 with TRBJ1-2, with D possibly TRBD1 on 5 matching bases. V lost 3 bases, J lost 6 bases, and 14 bases lay in between. The CDR3 is made up of 14 amino acids. CDR1 and CDR2 (germline): KGHSH, LQKENI. The CDR3 nucleotides are TGTGCCAGCTCACCCGCAGGGTTCGACAATGGCTACACCTTC. Translation: CASSPAGFDNGYTF.

This clone was recorded a few times. In DNA, the CDR3 is TGTGCCAGCAGCTTAGTGCCAGCGGGAGAAGGTTACGAGCAGTACTTC. This sequence encodes CASSLVPAGEGYEQYF. The chain has TRBV13 and TRBJ2-7; 8 bases align to TRBD2. Germline V gene lookup returns CDR1 PRHDT and CDR2 FYEKMQ (reference sequence). Trimming removed 1 base from V and 4 bases from J; junction bases left unmatched: 9. The CDR3 sequence is 16 residues long.

J is TRBJ2-3 and V is TRBV27; weak D call: TRBD1 (6 bases). The CDR3 totals 16 residues. CDR1 MNHEY and CDR2 SMNVEV come from the germline V gene (reference sequence). V dropped 3 bases and J dropped 0 bases, with 13 bases sitting between them. The CDR3, as DNA: TGTGCCAGCAGTTTTCTAGACAGGCTTAGCACAGATACGCAGTATTTT. Residues: CASSFLDRLSTDTQYF.

V is TRBV27 and J is TRBJ2-7; D remains unclear. The CDR3 is 14 amino acids. Germline V gene lookup returns CDR1 MNHEY and CDR2 SMNVEV (reference sequence). V lost 4 bases to trimming and J lost 3 bases, with 13 bases between them. The CDR3 nucleotides are TGTGCCAGCAGTTCCGGGTTTTCTGGCTACGAGCAGTACTTC. It yields the protein CASSSGFSGYEQYF.

The chain links TRBV19 to TRBJ2-7, with D perhaps matching TRBD1 (5 bases). Germline-derived CDR1 and CDR2 are LNHDA and SQIVND (reference sequence). This CDR3 region has 14 residues. V lost 3 bases, J lost 3 bases, and 12 bases lay in between. As DNA, the CDR3 is TGTGCCAGTAGTATTACAGGACCTATCTACGAGCAGTACTTC. The encoded protein is CASSITGPIYEQYF.

The chain uses TRBV5-6 and TRBJ1-3, with 7 bases that match TRBD1. V lost 4 bases, J lost 6 bases, and 22 bases stayed unmatched. This CDR3 spans 19 amino acids. The V gene's germline CDR1 is SGHDT and CDR2 YYEEEE. This chain's CDR3 is CASSLTTGTPSFPENTIYF. Here the CDR3 DNA reads TGTGCCAGCAGCCTAACGACAGGGACACCTTCCTTTCCCGAAAACACCATATATTTT.

This clone was counted once. This CDR3 reads CASSPPGPKFGNTIYF. CDR3 DNA: TGTGCCAGCTCACCGCCAGGGCCGAAGTTTGGAAACACCATATATTTT. This sequence joins TRBV18 and TRBJ1-3; possibly TRBD1 for D (5 bases). The CDR3 is 16 amino acids. Trimming took off 3 bases at V and 3 bases at J, with 15 bases between the two ends. CDR1 and CDR2 (germline): KGHSH, LQKENI.

V gene TRBV7-8 combines with J gene TRBJ2-3; 10 bases fit TRBD2. The CDR3 spans 15 residues. Germline V gene sequence: CDR1 SGHVS, CDR2 FQNEAQ. V was pared by 5 bases and J by 3 bases, with 5 bases of the junction left unmatched. CDR3 sequence reads: CASSPSGGVTDTQYF. The CDR3 DNA reads as TGTGCCAGCAGCCCGAGCGGGGGGGTTACAGATACGCAGTATTTT. The full variable domain, its missing parts supplied by reference TRBV7-8 and TRBJ2-3, is GAGVSQSPRYKVAKRGQDVALRCDPISGHVSLFWYQQALGQGPEFLTYFQNEAQLDKSGLPSDRFFAERPEGSVSTLKIQRTQQEDSAVYLCASSPSGGVTDTQYFGPGTRLTVL.

V is TRBV19 and J is TRBJ1-5; D remains ambiguous. V was clipped by 2 bases and J by 0 bases, with 8 bases between them. In germline, CDR1 is LNHDA, CDR2 SQIVND (reference sequence). CDR3 length: 15 residues. The CDR3 spells CASSIFLYSNQPQHF. CDR3 DNA: TGTGCCAGTAGTATATTCCTGTATAGCAATCAGCCCCAGCATTTT.

This clone was recorded only once. V is TRBV3-1 (or the pseudogene TRBV3-2) and J is TRBJ2-6; D is undetermined. In germline, CDR1 is LGHDT, CDR2 YNNKEL (reference sequence). The CDR3 runs 15 residues. V lost 2 bases and J 1 base, leaving 6 bases between the germline ends. The CDR3 sequence is CASSQLRSGANVLTF. The DNA of the CDR3 is TGTGCCAGCAGCCAATTGAGGTCTGGGGCCAACGTCCTGACTTTC.

The chain has TRBV12-3 or TRBV12-4 and TRBJ2-7, with a weak D call TRBD1 (6 bases). The CDR3 loop spans 11 amino acids. Trimming stripped 5 bases from V and 4 bases from J, with 6 bases between. In DNA form, the CDR3 reads TGTGCCAGCAGTGACAGGTACGAGCAGTACTTC. Its protein is CASSDRYEQYF.

The chain carries TRBV11-2 and TRBJ1-1; D call uncertain. Germline values: CDR1 SGHAT, CDR2 FQNNGV. With 2 bases removed from V and 4 bases from J, the gap between germline ends came to 11 bases. The CDR3 totals 14 residues. The DNA for the CDR3 is TGTGCCAGCAGCTTACCGGGAACATCCACTGAAGCTTTCTTT. This translates into CASSLPGTSTEAFF. Together with reference TRBV11-2 and TRBJ1-1, the CDR3 gives the full variable domain: EAGVAQSPRYKIIEKRQSVAFWCNPISGHATLYWYQQILGQGPKLLIQFQNNGVVDDSQLPKDRFSAERLKGVDSTLKIQPAKLEDSAVYLCASSLPGTSTEAFFGQGTRLTVV.

The rearrangement joins TRBV2 to TRBJ1-2; possibly TRBD1 for D (5 bases). In germline, CDR1 is SNHLY, CDR2 FYNNEI. Trimming stripped 8 bases from V and 4 bases from J, with 14 bases between. The CDR3 covers 13 residues. CDR3 amino acids: CASVDRSIYGYTF. The DNA for the CDR3 is TGTGCCAGCGTCGACAGATCCATCTATGGCTACACCTTC. The complete variable domain, with remaining parts taken from reference TRBV2 and TRBJ1-2, reads EPEVTQTPSHQVTQMGQEVILRCVPISNHLYFYWYRQILGQKVEFLVSFYNNEISEKSEIFDDQFSVERPDGSNFTLKIRSTKLEDSAMYFCASVDRSIYGYTFGSGTRLTVV.

This chain uses TRBV19 with TRBJ2-7, with 12 bases aligning to TRBD2. CDR1 is LNHDA and CDR2 is SQIVND in the germline V gene (reference sequence). CDR3 size: 15 residues. The V gene end was trimmed by 3 bases and the J gene end by 1 base; junction bases not matched to a gene: 1. DNA of the CDR3: TGTGCCAGTAGTATCGGACTAGCGGGATCCTACGAGCAGTACTTC. It codes for CASSIGLAGSYEQYF.

The chain combines TRBV18 with TRBJ1-3, with D possibly matching TRBD1 (5 bases). The CDR3 totals 16 residues. V lost 3 bases, J lost 0 bases, and 12 bases lay in between. Germline V gives CDR1 KGHSH, CDR2 LQKENI. Here the CDR3 reads CASSPVRGDSGNTIYF. The CDR3 coding sequence is TGTGCCAGCTCACCCGTTCGGGGGGACTCTGGAAACACCATATATTTT.

The CDR3 nucleotides are TGTGCCAGCACCACTAGCGGGGGCTACGAGCAGTACTTC. Translating gives CASTTSGGYEQYF. V gene TRBV18 combines with J gene TRBJ2-7; 11 bases fit TRBD2. V shed 8 bases and J 3 bases; nucleotides not matched to a gene: 3. Germline lookup yields CDR1 KGHSH and CDR2 LQKENI. There are 13 residues in the CDR3.

The rearrangement links TRBV18 to TRBJ1-6; TRBD1 matches 8 bases. CDR3 size: 16 residues. Germline V gene lookup returns CDR1 KGHSH and CDR2 LQKENI. The V and J ends lost 6 bases and 1 base, in that order; junction bases with no gene match: 5. CDR3 nucleotide sequence: TGTGCCAGCTCGCCGGACAGGGCTTCCTATAATTCACCCCTCCACTTT. It translates to CASSPDRASYNSPLHF.

The chain is built from TRBV5-1 and TRBJ2-1; 12 nucleotides agree with TRBD2. The CDR3 totals 17 residues. Per germline, CDR1 SGHRS and CDR2 YFSETQ. The V gene end was trimmed by 4 bases and the J gene end by 8 bases; junction bases not matched to a gene: 13. CDR3 region: CASSSRPSGGAIYEQFF. In DNA, the CDR3 is TGCGCCAGCAGCAGCCGTCCTAGCGGGGGGGCCATCTATGAGCAGTTCTTC. Variable domain in full (rest from reference TRBV5-1 and TRBJ2-1): KAGVTQTPRYLIKTRGQQVTLSCSPISGHRSVSWYQQTPGQGLQFLFEYFSETQRNKGNFPGRFSGRQFSNSRSEMNVSTLELGDSALYLCASSSRPSGGAIYEQFFGPGTRLTVL.

The chain joins TRBV10-3 to TRBJ2-3, with 8 bases lining up with TRBD2. CDR1 ENHRY and CDR2 SYGVKD come from the germline V gene. V dropped 0 bases and J dropped 6; count of bases not matched to a gene: 2. This CDR3 has 14 amino acids. The CDR3 bases are TGTGCCATCAGTGAGTCGAGCGGGAGTGATACGCAGTATTTT. Its protein product is CAISESSGSDTQYF.

The CDR3 nucleotides read TGTGCCAGCACCGCCGGGATCGACAGGGTAGATGAAAAACTGTTTTTT. This encodes CASTAGIDRVDEKLFF. The chain combines TRBV5-6 with TRBJ1-4, with 7 positions matching TRBD1. This CDR3 contains 16 residues. J was trimmed by 6 bases and V by 6 bases; bases with no gene match: 14. CDR1 is SGHDT and CDR2 is YYEEEE in the germline V gene.

The V call is TRBV29-1, the J call TRBJ1-1; TRBD1 agrees at 7 bases. This CDR3 is built from 17 residues. Germline V gene sequence: CDR1 SQVTM, CDR2 ANQGSEA. J lost 0 bases, V lost 5 bases, and 15 bases had no gene match. In DNA, the CDR3 is TGCAGCGTTCCCACCACCGGGACAGTTTTACTGAACACTGAAGCTTTCTTT. It codes for CSVPTTGTVLLNTEAFF.